This TCR beta chain was profiled in a study of blood T cell repertoires in COVID-19. Study-level information: PBMCs, B-cell-depleted T cells, or T cells provided the cDNA or gDNA that made up the material.

Germline CDR1 is LGHDT and CDR2 is YNNKEL (reference sequence). V lost 0 bases and J lost 9, with 9 bases in between. This CDR3 has 14 residues. The protocol was immunoSEQ multiplex PCR, while the TCRdb copy is restricted to in-frame clones and leaves out a portion. The sample includes approximately 160,000 clones, around 83% seen only once; the top ten take approximately 12%. The sequence was obtained from a man between 65 and 85 years old who had recovered from COVID-19. Material: peripheral blood. The chain is built from TRBV3-1 (or the pseudogene TRBV3-2) and TRBJ1-6, with D possibly matching TRBD1 (6 bases). CDR3 DNA sequence: TGTGCCAGCAGCCAAGATAGGACAGCTTCACCCCTCCACTTT. Translating gives CASSQDRTASPLHF.